This T cell receptor (beta chain) was captured by sequencing in a study of human T cells and chemical hapten exposure. Study as a whole: Investigators sensitized around 2 cm by around 2 cm of upper inner arm skin with 2% DPC.

Concerning this clonotype itself: The antigen is not known.

Regarding time point: patch test 1, 2 weeks after DPC sensitization. Specified treatment: therapeutic diphenylcyclopropenone sensitization with weekly scalp DPC. The library put unique molecular identifiers onto individual cDNA molecules. MiXCR, applied by TCRdb to the RACE reads, yields one record per CDR3 protein. The repertoire holds tens of thousands of distinct CDR3 sequences, with around a tenth as singletons. Overall study results and limits: Positive correlation was observed between PT1 expanded TCR counts and patch test score. With regard to DPC sensitization, TCRs above 1 in 1000 frequency did not change.

The input for sequencing was whole blood, taken in connection with sensitization to the hapten diphenylcyclopropenone (DPC). This clonotype originated in a woman aged 50 to 65 with alopecia areata. Some clones in this sample may be carry-over from other donors' samples.

CDR3 nucleotides: TGTGCCAGCAGCCCTTCGGAGACCCAGTACTTC. Its translation: CASSPSETQYF. J is TRBJ2-5 and V is TRBV7-2; the D is unclear. CDR1 is SGHTA and CDR2 is FQGNSA in the germline V gene. V was pared by 5 bases and J by 5 bases, with 6 bases between. This CDR3 comprises 11 residues.